A single sample is the source of the 27 T cell receptor beta chains below, sequenced in a study of blood T cell repertoires in COVID-19. The data were produced by immunoSEQ multiplex PCR, yet TCRdb's version contains in-frame clones alone and is incomplete. The sample holds 150,000 to 200,000 clones; over 80% are singletons and the top ten take 10% to 15%. Material for sequencing was peripheral blood. These receptors all stem from a man aged 65-85 years who had recovered from COVID-19.

The chain recombines TRBV15 with TRBJ2-5; 9 positions agree with TRBD2. The trim removed 3 bases at V and 1 base at J, leaving 0 bases unmatched. The germline CDR1 and CDR2 sequences are LNHNV and YYDKDF (reference sequence). CDR3 length: 14 residues. The CDR3: CATSRGLAQETQYF. In DNA form, the CDR3 reads TGTGCCACCAGCAGGGGACTAGCCCAAGAGACCCAGTACTTC. Full variable domain (outside the CDR3, taken from reference TRBV15 and TRBJ2-5): DAMVIQNPRYQVTQFGKPVTLSCSQTLNHNVMYWYQQKSSQAPKLLFHYYDKDFNNEADTPDNFQSRRPNTSFCFLDIRSPGLGDTAMYLCATSRGLAQETQYFGPGTRLLVL.

This chain links TRBV19 with TRBJ1-5; 7 bases align to TRBD1. Per the germline V gene, CDR1 is LNHDA and CDR2 is SQIVND (reference sequence). Unmatched junction bases numbered 11, after V lost 9 bases and J lost 0 bases. This CDR3 has 16 residues. The DNA of the CDR3 is TGTGCCAGCCATCCGGGACAGTACCATAGCAATCAGCCCCAGCATTTT. Protein sequence: CASHPGQYHSNQPQHF.

The chain combines TRBV6-6 with TRBJ1-4; D gene uncertain. CDR1 is MNHNY and CDR2 is SVGAGI in the germline V gene (reference sequence). V lost 6 bases and J 0 bases, leaving 14 bases between the germline ends. The CDR3 totals 16 residues. The CDR3 region is CASSLTRPATNEKLFF. CDR3 sequence (DNA): TGTGCCAGCAGCCTAACCCGTCCTGCAACTAATGAAAAACTGTTTTTT.

The chain joins TRBV6-1 to TRBJ2-7; maybe TRBD2 (5 bases). The germline V gene has CDR1 MNHNS and CDR2 SASEGT. V was clipped by 1 base and J by 7 bases, with 17 bases between them. CDR3 length: 15 residues. The CDR3 loop is CASSEEVLVTREQYF. In DNA form, the CDR3 reads TGTGCCAGCAGTGAAGAGGTCTTAGTAACTAGGGAGCAGTACTTC.

V usage is TRBV5-6 and J usage is TRBJ2-2; tentatively, D is TRBD2 (5 bases). Looked up from germline, CDR1 is SGHDT and CDR2 is YYEEEE. The CDR3 spans 12 residues. V was clipped by 2 bases and J by 8 bases, with 7 bases between them. CDR3 in amino acids: CASSLAAGELFF. CDR3 sequence (DNA): TGTGCCAGCAGCTTAGCGGCTGGGGAGCTGTTTTTT.

The chain recombines TRBV7-3 with TRBJ2-1; D is perhaps TRBD1 (6 bases). Germline V gene sequence: CDR1 SGHTA, CDR2 FQGTGA. The CDR3 contains 13 residues. Trimming stripped 2 bases from V and 6 bases from J, with 8 bases between. The CDR3 nucleotides read TGTGCCAGCAGCTTACAAGGGGGCAATGAGCAGTTCTTC. Its protein product is CASSLQGGNEQFF.

V usage is TRBV9 and J usage is TRBJ2-2; possibly TRBD1 for D (5 bases). The CDR3 covers 15 residues. The V gene's germline CDR1 is SGDLS and CDR2 YYNGEE. V was shortened by 4 bases and J by 4 bases, with 14 bases between the two germline ends. CDR3 residues: CASSTRVSSTGELFF. CDR3 DNA: TGTGCCAGCAGCACCAGGGTGTCAAGCACCGGGGAGCTGTTTTTT.

The J gene is TRBJ1-1, the V gene TRBV16; D is perhaps TRBD1 (6 bases). CDR1 and CDR2 from the germline V gene are KGHSY and FQNENV. The length of the CDR3 is 15 residues. The germline V and J ends were trimmed by 1 base and 0 bases, with 9 bases remaining between them. DNA for the CDR3: TGTGCCAGCAGCCAATTCGGACAGATGAACACTGAAGCTTTCTTT. It encodes CASSQFGQMNTEAFF.

The chain is built from TRBV4-1 and TRBJ2-1; TRBD1 aligns across 9 bases. This CDR3 is built from 15 residues. V shed 4 bases and J 8 bases; nucleotides not matched to a gene: 9. Germline V gene data show CDR1 as MGHRA and CDR2 as YSYEKL. The CDR3 sequence: CASSPGQGMADEQFF. For the CDR3, the DNA is TGCGCCAGCAGCCCGGGACAGGGTATGGCCGATGAGCAGTTCTTC.

V gene TRBV9 combines with J gene TRBJ2-3, with 8 bases aligning to TRBD2. The CDR3 consists of 15 residues. V was clipped by 0 bases and J by 3 bases; unmatched bases: 3. Germline lookup yields CDR1 SGDLS and CDR2 YYNGEE. CDR3: CASSVVSGSTDTQYF. For the CDR3, the DNA is TGTGCCAGCAGCGTAGTAAGCGGGAGTACAGATACGCAGTATTTT.

This clone came up once. V usage is TRBV27 and J usage is TRBJ1-4; 7 bases are a match to TRBD1. Trimming at V came to 6 bases and at J to 0 bases, leaving 1 base not matched to a gene. Germline CDR1 MNHEY, CDR2 SMNVEV (reference sequence). CDR3 length: 14 amino acids. Here the CDR3 reads CASRGQATNEKLFF. CDR3 bases: TGTGCCAGCAGAGGACAGGCAACTAATGAAAAACTGTTTTTT. The complete variable domain, with remaining parts taken from reference TRBV27 and TRBJ1-4, reads EAQVTQNPRYLITVTGKKLTVTCSQNMNHEYMSWYRQDPGLGLRQIYYSMNVEVTDKGDVPEGYKVSRKEKRNFPLILESPSPNQTSLYFCASRGQATNEKLFFGSGTQLSVL.

The CDR3 loop reads CASSSAGAPGVEQYF. The CDR3 DNA is TGTGCCAGTAGTAGCGCCGGAGCCCCAGGGGTGGAGCAGTACTTC. The V gene is TRBV19, the J gene TRBJ2-7; tentative D call: TRBD1 (6 bases). The CDR3 extends over 15 amino acids. V was shortened by 4 bases and J by 7 bases, with 20 bases between the two germline ends. Germline assignment: CDR1 LNHDA and CDR2 SQIVND (reference sequence).

V is TRBV4-3 and J is TRBJ1-4, with a possible D match to TRBD1 (5 bases). Trimming took 1 base from V and 8 from J, leaving 11 bases between them. Germline-derived CDR1 and CDR2 are LGHNA and YSLEER. The CDR3 covers 14 residues. This chain's CDR3 is CASSQGRGWEKLFF. Here the CDR3 DNA reads TGCGCCAGCAGCCAAGGAAGGGGATGGGAAAAACTGTTTTTT.

The chain carries TRBV25-1 and TRBJ2-7; TRBD1 agrees at 8 bases. Germline values: CDR1 MGHDK, CDR2 SYGVNS. The length of the CDR3 is 14 residues. J was trimmed by 2 bases and V by 4 bases; bases with no gene match: 4. CDR3 coding DNA: TGTGCCAGCAGTGCAGGACAGGGAGCCTACGAGCAGTACTTC. This gives the protein CASSAGQGAYEQYF.

V is TRBV5-8 and J is TRBJ1-1, with D perhaps TRBD1 (6 bases). V was pared by 4 bases and J by 1 base, with 14 bases between. Germline CDR1 and CDR2: SGHTS and YDEGEE. The length of the CDR3 is 15 residues. The CDR3 region is CASSPVGGKNTEAFF. CDR3 sequence (DNA): TGTGCCAGCAGCCCGGTAGGGGGAAAGAACACTGAAGCTTTCTTT.

The genes are TRBV18 and TRBJ2-1, with D possibly matching TRBD1 (6 bases). This CDR3 has 15 amino acids. CDR1 is KGHSH and CDR2 is LQKENI in the germline V gene. Trimming left V 0 bases short and J 7 bases short, with 13 bases between. DNA for the CDR3: TGTGCCAGCTCACCACCGGGACACATTGGTAATGAGCAGTTCTTC. This codes for CASSPPGHIGNEQFF.

This sequence joins TRBV10-2 and TRBJ1-1, with 8 positions matching TRBD1. The CDR3 is 14 amino acids. J gave up 9 bases and V 6 bases, and 12 bases lay outside the gene matches. CDR1 WSHSY and CDR2 SAAADI come from the germline V gene. CDR3 in amino acids: CASRELSQGAQAFF. In DNA form, the CDR3 reads TGCGCCAGCAGAGAACTTTCCCAGGGGGCTCAAGCTTTCTTT.

The chain couples TRBV12-3 or TRBV12-4 to TRBJ2-1; possibly TRBD2 for D (6 bases). The CDR3 contains 12 residues. The V and J ends lost 3 bases and 10 bases respectively, with 10 bases between them. The CDR3 loop reads CASSFGGNEQFF. The CDR3 nucleotides read TGTGCCAGCAGTTTTGGGGGGAACGAGCAGTTCTTC.

This rearrangement joins TRBV4-2 to TRBJ2-7, with D possibly being TRBD2 (8 bases). CDR3 length: 16 amino acids. The germline CDR1 and CDR2 sequences are LGHNA and YNFKEQ. The V end lost 1 base, the J end lost 2 bases, and 15 bases lay between the germline ends. The CDR3 protein is CASSQVAGQRTYEQYF. CDR3 DNA: TGTGCCAGCAGCCAAGTAGCGGGACAGCGTACCTACGAGCAGTACTTC.

The V call is TRBV27, the J call TRBJ1-5; a possible D gene is TRBD1 (5 bases). Trimming shortened V by 5 bases and J by 2 bases, and 13 bases separated the two germline ends. The CDR3 extends over 15 amino acids. Per germline, CDR1 MNHEY and CDR2 SMNVEV (reference sequence). The DNA for the CDR3 is TGTGCCAGCAGTCCTTTTGGGGGGGGCAATCAGCCCCAGCATTTT. It yields the protein CASSPFGGGNQPQHF.

The rearrangement links TRBV7-6 to TRBJ2-2, with 14 bases fitting TRBD2. The CDR3 has 20 residues. CDR1 is SGHVS, CDR2 FNYEAQ, per germline. Losses at the gene ends were 4 bases for V and 0 bases for J; bases not matched to a gene: 10. As DNA, the CDR3 is TGTGCCAGCAGCTCCAGGACTAGCGGGAGGACATACGCGAACACCGGGGAGCTGTTTTTT. Translated: CASSSRTSGRTYANTGELFF.

The chain links TRBV27 to TRBJ1-4, with 8 positions matching TRBD1. The CDR3 covers 17 residues. V lost 4 bases to trimming and J lost 8 bases; unmatched junction nucleotides: 15. Germline V gene lookup returns CDR1 MNHEY and CDR2 SMNVEV (reference sequence). CDR3 in DNA: TGTGCCAGCAGTTCCCTACCTCCGGACAGGGTGCGAGAAAAACTGTTTTTT. This codes for CASSSLPPDRVREKLFF.

CDR3 sequence: CASSPGTVNQPQHF. Written as DNA, the CDR3 is TGTGCCAGCAGCCCCGGGACAGTCAATCAGCCCCAGCATTTT. The rearrangement joins TRBV11-2 to TRBJ1-5; 7 positions match TRBD1. Germline V gene data show CDR1 as SGHAT and CDR2 as FQNNGV. J gave up 3 bases and V 5 bases, and 4 bases lay outside the gene matches. The CDR3 is made up of 14 amino acids.

This sequence joins TRBV7-2 and TRBJ1-3; D is ambiguous. The CDR3 consists of 14 residues. The V and J ends lost 0 bases and 2 bases respectively, with 5 bases between them. CDR1 is SGHTA and CDR2 is FQGNSA in the germline V gene. In DNA, the CDR3 is TGTGCCAGCAGCTTAGCCAGTACTGGAAACACCATATATTTT. It is translated as CASSLASTGNTIYF. The full variable domain, rest sourced from reference TRBV7-2 and TRBJ1-3, is GAGVSQSPSNKVTEKGKDVELRCDPISGHTALYWYRQSLGQGLEFLIYFQGNSAPDKSGLPSDRFSAERTGGSVSTLTIQRTQQEDSAVYLCASSLASTGNTIYFGEGSWLTVV.

The V and J genes are TRBV6-2 or TRBV6-3 and TRBJ1-2; 9 bases line up with TRBD1. The CDR3 runs to 18 residues. The V gene's germline CDR1 is MNHEY and CDR2 SVGEGT. V lost 5 bases to trimming and J lost 0 bases; unmatched junction nucleotides: 13. This CDR3 is CASSPGTGTRGANYGYTF. Written as DNA, the CDR3 is TGTGCCAGCAGTCCCGGGACAGGGACAAGAGGGGCTAACTATGGCTACACCTTC.

The chain recombines TRBV27 with TRBJ1-6; possible D gene TRBD1, 6 bases. The CDR3 covers 14 residues. Germline values: CDR1 MNHEY, CDR2 SMNVEV (reference sequence). V lost 6 bases and J 7 bases, leaving 13 bases between the germline ends. CDR3 region: CASSPTTGNSPLHF. Written as DNA, the CDR3 is TGTGCCAGCAGCCCTACAACAGGGAATTCACCCCTCCACTTT.

This clone was picked up a small number of times. The chain is built from TRBV2 and TRBJ1-4; 10 bases agree with TRBD1. The ends lost 5 bases at V and 6 bases at J; junction bases unmatched: 3. Per the germline V gene, CDR1 is SNHLY and CDR2 is FYNNEI. The CDR3 is 14 residues long. CDR3 amino acids: CASSTGTGDEKLFF. CDR3 DNA sequence: TGTGCCAGCAGTACCGGGACAGGGGATGAAAAACTGTTTTTT. The full variable domain, its missing parts supplied by reference TRBV2 and TRBJ1-4, is EPEVTQTPSHQVTQMGQEVILRCVPISNHLYFYWYRQILGQKVEFLVSFYNNEISEKSEIFDDQFSVERPDGSNFTLKIRSTKLEDSAMYFCASSTGTGDEKLFFGSGTQLSVL.